Given below is one T cell receptor (beta chain) in context. What antigen it recognizes has not been identified. The input lacks base qualities; no much larger clone sits a single base away. There are 15 amino acids in the CDR3, from cysteine to phenylalanine inclusive. Just CDR3 DNA is preserved here, 45 bases in frame from base 1. V and J are trimmed by 7 bases and 7 bases, and the gene matches miss 11 bases of the junction. CDR1 and CDR2 were assigned from the germline V gene as MGHRA and YSYEKL. Libraries were built with the immunoSEQ multiplex PCR assay. What TCRdb holds here is the immuneACCESS table cut down to in-frame rearrangements. Part of the clones is not present; checked against another copy, under half of the missing clones reflect an unresolved V gene, and the others are unexplained. Present in this sample are 35,000 to 55,000 clones, roughly 95% of which were seen just once. 1.5% to 2% of the sample lies in the top ten.

The data belong to a study of preoperative IRX-2 immunotherapy in early breast cancer (dated by TCRdb to about 2019). The treatment or condition label, read with the paper, signifies: preoperative locoregional IRX-2 cytokine immunotherapy. The samples were obtained from a phase Ib study that tested preoperative, locoregional IRX-2 cytokine immunotherapy designed to prime immune responses. Donors were patients with early-stage breast cancer who received IRX-2 before surgery. The rearrangement joined TRBV4-1 to TRBJ2-1; 9 junctional bases match TRBD1. The sample consisted of tumor tissue, taken after IRX-2 immunotherapy. The TCR comes from a human donor with breast cancer. The CDR3 corresponds to CASNKPGQGLNEQFF. The nucleotide sequence reads as follows: TGCGCCAGCAACAAACCGGGACAGGGACTTAATGAGCAGTTCTTC.